These 9 T cell receptor beta chains were sequenced from one sample in a study of blood T cell repertoires in COVID-19. The protocol was immunoSEQ multiplex PCR, while the TCRdb copy is restricted to in-frame clones and leaves out a portion. The sample consists of approximately 88,000 clones, 80% of them appearing once. Source material: peripheral blood. These receptors came from a man aged 50 to 60 who had recovered from COVID-19.

This chain uses TRBV12-3 or TRBV12-4 with TRBJ2-7; 9 bases line up with TRBD1. The CDR3 covers 13 residues. Trimming took 6 bases from V and 7 from J; bases not matched to a gene: 7. CDR3 sequence: CASSWTGAGEQYF. DNA for the CDR3: TGTGCCAGCAGCTGGACAGGGGCAGGGGAGCAGTACTTC.

This chain joins TRBV6-5 and TRBJ2-5; 11 positions match TRBD1. This CDR3 is 15 amino acids long. J gave up 2 bases and V 6 bases, and 5 bases lay outside the gene matches. Germline V gives CDR1 MNHEY, CDR2 SVGAGI. The CDR3: CASSSGTGGQETQYF. In DNA form, the CDR3 reads TGTGCCAGCAGCTCCGGGACAGGGGGTCAAGAGACCCAGTACTTC.

V usage is TRBV28 and J usage is TRBJ2-4; 7 nucleotides line up with TRBD2. This CDR3 has 14 residues. Trimming cost V 6 bases and J 6 bases; bases outside gene matches: 8. The germline CDR1 and CDR2 sequences are MDHEN and SYDVKM. This chain's CDR3 is CASSPSPSGNIQYF. CDR3 in DNA: TGTGCCAGCAGCCCGAGCCCTAGCGGAAACATTCAGTACTTC.

V is TRBV6-5 and J is TRBJ2-2; TRBD2 might be the D (5 bases). The germline CDR1 and CDR2 sequences are MNHEY and SVGAGI. Deletions cut 4 bases from V and 3 bases from J, with 9 bases between. The CDR3 runs to 14 residues. CDR3 in DNA: TGTGCCAGCAGTTGGGAGTTGGACACCGGGGAGCTGTTTTTT. As protein: CASSWELDTGELFF.

V gene TRBV9 combines with J gene TRBJ2-7, with D perhaps TRBD2 (5 bases). The CDR3 spans 14 residues. The V gene's germline CDR1 is SGDLS and CDR2 YYNGEE. The V gene lost 1 base and the J gene lost 5 bases, with 13 bases spanning the gap. The CDR3 nucleotides read TGTGCCAGCAGCGTATCACCTAGCAACCACGAGCAGTACTTC. Translated, it gives CASSVSPSNHEQYF.

V usage is TRBV27 and J usage is TRBJ2-1, with D possibly being TRBD1 (6 bases). Germline values: CDR1 MNHEY, CDR2 SMNVEV (reference sequence). V shed 5 bases and J shed 3 bases, with 17 bases lying between them. The CDR3 length is 16 residues. In DNA form, the CDR3 reads TGTGCCAGCAGTCTAACCAGGGGTACACTCTACAATGAGCAGTTCTTC. Translating gives CASSLTRGTLYNEQFF.

The CDR3 coding sequence is TGTGCCAGCAGCGACCGGGACAGGATCTACGAGCAGTACTTC. Protein: CASSDRDRIYEQYF. The chain couples TRBV11-1 to TRBJ2-7; 8 nucleotides line up with TRBD1. Germline V gene sequence: CDR1 SGHAT, CDR2 FQDESV (reference sequence). Trimming took 5 bases from V and 3 from J; bases not matched to a gene: 6. The CDR3 has 14 residues. Using reference TRBV11-1 and TRBJ2-7 for the parts outside the CDR3, the full variable domain is EAEVAQSPRYKITEKSQAVAFWCDPISGHATLYWYRQILGQGPELLVQFQDESVVDDSQLPKDRFSAERLKGVDSTLKIQPAELGDSAMYLCASSDRDRIYEQYFGPGTRLTVT.

This chain links TRBV5-1 with TRBJ2-3; 10 bases agree with TRBD2. The CDR3 extends over 16 amino acids. Per germline, CDR1 SGHRS and CDR2 YFSETQ. V shed 4 bases, J shed 2 bases, and the junction held 7 bases outside the gene matches. CDR3: CASSLGLAVNTDTQYF. CDR3 sequence (DNA): TGCGCCAGCAGCCTCGGACTAGCGGTAAACACAGATACGCAGTATTTT.

The gene calls are TRBV2 and TRBJ1-5, with a tentative D call TRBD1 (5 bases). Germline loops: CDR1 SNHLY, CDR2 FYNNEI. CDR3 length: 14 amino acids. Trimming stripped 6 bases from V and 6 bases from J, with 15 bases between. CDR3 DNA sequence: TGTGCCAGCAGCCGGCAGGGATTAGGTCAGCCCCAGCATTTT. This sequence encodes CASSRQGLGQPQHF.